Below, 26 T cell receptor beta chains from the same sample are listed, as sequenced in a study of PD-1 blockade in classical Hodgkin lymphoma. Relapse was seen in all patients after autologous stem cell transplantation, and brentuximab vedotin exposure was variable. Assay used: immunoSEQ multiplex PCR; TCRdb lists only in-frame clones, some missing. Of around 41,000 clones detected, 60% to 85% appear once; the ten largest clones hold approximately 11%. The sample in question was peripheral blood mononuclear cells (PBMCs), obtained at baseline. The source of these receptors is a human donor with classical Hodgkin lymphoma.

The chain joins TRBV11-2 to TRBJ2-7; maybe TRBD1 (6 bases). CDR3 length: 16 amino acids. Per the germline V gene, CDR1 is SGHAT and CDR2 is FQNNGV. V was trimmed by 5 bases and J by 2 bases, leaving 19 bases between them. In DNA form, the CDR3 reads TGTGCCAGCAGCCCGGTCACCGGGACACTCACCTACGAGCAGTACTTC. Residues: CASSPVTGTLTYEQYF.

In this sample, this clone turned up a few times. This sequence joins TRBV6-1 and TRBJ2-5; a weak D match, TRBD2 (5 bases). This CDR3 region has 14 residues. The germline V and J ends were trimmed by 1 base and 2 bases, with 8 bases remaining between them. Germline CDR1 and CDR2: MNHNS and SASEGT. CDR3 in DNA: TGTGCCAGCAGTGAAGGACCGGGACAAGAGACCCAGTACTTC. Its protein product is CASSEGPGQETQYF.

The chain links TRBV28 to TRBJ2-7; TRBD2 aligns across 10 bases. Per germline, CDR1 MDHEN and CDR2 SYDVKM. Unmatched junction bases numbered 24, after V lost 3 bases and J lost 1 base. There are 22 residues in the CDR3. CDR3 bases: TGTGCCAGCAGTTTTTGGCTCGGGGGAGCGGGAGGGCCTGTGTATAGGTCCTACGAGCAGTACTTC. It encodes CASSFWLGGAGGPVYRSYEQYF.

This clone was seen just once. Distinct nucleotide sequences in the sample also encode this CDR3. The chain employs TRBV5-1 and TRBJ2-5; 10 bases match TRBD2. Per germline, CDR1 SGHRS and CDR2 YFSETQ. CDR3 size: 15 residues. V trimming: 4 bases; J trimming: 5 bases; junction bases outside the gene matches: 8. CDR3 amino acids: CASSLGLAGVETQYF. CDR3 sequence (DNA): TGCGCCAGCAGCCTCGGGCTAGCGGGAGTTGAGACCCAGTACTTC. The full variable domain, in which reference TRBV5-1 and TRBJ2-5 provide the parts outside the CDR3, is KAGVTQTPRYLIKTRGQQVTLSCSPISGHRSVSWYQQTPGQGLQFLFEYFSETQRNKGNFPGRFSGRQFSNSRSEMNVSTLELGDSALYLCASSLGLAGVETQYFGPGTRLLVL.

The chain recombines TRBV4-1 with TRBJ2-7, with 7 bases aligning to TRBD2. The germline CDR1 and CDR2 sequences are MGHRA and YSYEKL. This CDR3 has 17 residues. The V segment lost 1 base and the J segment 5 bases; nucleotides outside the gene matches: 14. CDR3 protein: CASSQVGHKRDGDEQYF. CDR3 nucleotide sequence: TGCGCCAGCAGCCAAGTAGGCCACAAGCGGGACGGGGACGAGCAGTACTTC.

The chain links TRBV28 to TRBJ2-3; D may correspond to TRBD1 or TRBD2 (5 bases each). V was trimmed by 3 bases and J by 4 bases, leaving 17 bases between them. Germline lookup yields CDR1 MDHEN and CDR2 SYDVKM. The CDR3 spans 16 residues. The CDR3 loop is CASSLLIGTLPDTQYF. In nucleotides, the CDR3 is TGTGCCAGCAGTTTGCTCATCGGGACCCTCCCAGATACGCAGTATTTT.

This clone appeared once. The rearrangement uses TRBV29-1 and TRBJ2-1, with a weak D call TRBD1 (6 bases). V was clipped by 2 bases and J by 3 bases, with 17 bases between them. This CDR3 comprises 16 residues. The germline V gene has CDR1 SQVTM and CDR2 ANQGSEA. CDR3 nucleotides: TGCAGCGTTGAATCGTTACAGGGTAACGGCTACAATGAGCAGTTCTTC. This sequence encodes CSVESLQGNGYNEQFF.

The chain recombines TRBV6-5 with TRBJ2-1; no firm D call. CDR3 size: 12 residues. Trimming pared 5 bases from V and 12 bases from J, leaving 14 bases between. In germline, CDR1 is MNHEY, CDR2 SVGAGI. This CDR3 is CASSTDQHWQFF. CDR3 sequence (DNA): TGTGCCAGCAGTACCGACCAGCATTGGCAGTTCTTC.

The J gene is TRBJ2-2, the V gene TRBV11-2, with 7 nucleotides matching TRBD2. This CDR3 is built from 15 residues. In germline, CDR1 is SGHAT, CDR2 FQNNGV. The V segment lost 2 bases and the J segment 5 bases; nucleotides outside the gene matches: 5. The CDR3: CASSLYGSGTGELFF. The CDR3 DNA sequence: TGTGCCAGCAGCTTATATGGTAGCGGGACCGGGGAGCTGTTTTTT.

The chain couples TRBV7-2 to TRBJ1-6; D gene uncertain. V shed 4 bases and J shed 9 bases, with 13 bases lying between them. The CDR3 has 14 residues. Germline CDR1 and CDR2: SGHTA and FQGNSA. This chain's CDR3 is CASSSSMDPSPLHF. CDR3 DNA: TGTGCCAGCAGCTCTTCAATGGACCCTTCACCCCTCCACTTT.

This sequence joins TRBV5-5 and TRBJ2-7; D is unresolved. Germline V gives CDR1 SGHKS, CDR2 YYEKEE (reference sequence). The CDR3 contains 12 residues. V lost 6 bases, J lost 0 bases, and 7 bases lay in between. The CDR3 nucleotides are TGTGCCAGCACCACCGTCTCCTACGAGCAGTACTTC. Translation: CASTTVSYEQYF.

The J gene is TRBJ2-7, the V gene TRBV29-1; 8 bases agree with TRBD2. Germline V gene sequence: CDR1 SQVTM, CDR2 ANQGSEA. With V trimmed by 3 bases and J by 3 bases, 7 bases remained unmatched. This CDR3 is built from 14 residues. The CDR3 sequence: CSVDASSGGYEQYF. Here the CDR3 DNA reads TGCAGCGTTGATGCCAGCAGCGGGGGCTACGAGCAGTACTTC.

The chain carries TRBV9 and TRBJ2-7; weak D call: TRBD2 (6 bases). V was trimmed by 3 bases and J by 4 bases, leaving 20 bases between them. This CDR3 contains 16 residues. Germline V gene data show CDR1 as SGDLS and CDR2 as YYNGEE. CDR3 nucleotides: TGTGCCAGCAGCGAGGGGAGCGGGCGTGGGAGATACGAGCAGTACTTC. It specifies CASSEGSGRGRYEQYF.

The genes are TRBV29-1 and TRBJ1-2; D is uncertain. The CDR3 runs to 11 residues. V dropped 4 bases and J dropped 4 bases, with 7 bases sitting between them. Germline V lookup: CDR1 SQVTM, CDR2 ANQGSEA. CDR3 coding DNA: TGCAGCGTTGGGGAGGGCTATGGCTACACCTTC. As protein: CSVGEGYGYTF.

The chain employs TRBV7-2 and TRBJ2-3; TRBD1 might be the D (6 bases). Looked up from germline, CDR1 is SGHTA and CDR2 is FQGNSA. V was shortened by 1 base and J by 4 bases, with 9 bases between the two germline ends. The CDR3 extends over 14 amino acids. In DNA, the CDR3 is TGTGCCAGCAGCTTAGGGCCAGGGGCAGATACGCAGTATTTT. Translation gives CASSLGPGADTQYF.

The chain couples TRBV5-1 to TRBJ2-1, with D hard to call. The V gene lost 0 bases and the J gene lost 4 bases, with 5 bases spanning the gap. The CDR3 spans 13 residues. Per the germline V gene, CDR1 is SGHRS and CDR2 is YFSETQ. The CDR3: CASSLGLYNEQFF. CDR3 sequence (DNA): TGCGCCAGCAGCTTGGGCTTATACAATGAGCAGTTCTTC. Based on the CDR3 plus reference TRBV5-1 and TRBJ2-1, the full variable domain is KAGVTQTPRYLIKTRGQQVTLSCSPISGHRSVSWYQQTPGQGLQFLFEYFSETQRNKGNFPGRFSGRQFSNSRSEMNVSTLELGDSALYLCASSLGLYNEQFFGPGTRLTVL.

Only a few counts were recorded for this clone. The chain is built from TRBV29-1 and TRBJ2-7; a possible D gene is TRBD2 (5 bases). The CDR3 loop spans 14 amino acids. CDR1 is SQVTM, CDR2 ANQGSEA, per germline. Trimming stripped 4 bases from V and 6 bases from J, with 19 bases between. The CDR3 sequence is CSVGTLASDSEQYF. DNA of the CDR3: TGCAGCGTTGGCACGCTAGCATCGGATTCCGAGCAGTACTTC.

V gene TRBV28 combines with J gene TRBJ2-5; no clear D gene. The CDR3 has 12 residues. Germline V gene sequence: CDR1 MDHEN, CDR2 SYDVKM. V gave up 0 bases and J gave up 6 bases, with 5 bases separating them. The chain's CDR3 is CASSLWKKTQYF. CDR3 in DNA: TGTGCCAGCAGTTTATGGAAGAAGACCCAGTACTTC.

This chain joins TRBV28 and TRBJ1-1; D call uncertain. CDR1 is MDHEN, CDR2 SYDVKM, per germline. V gave up 7 bases and J gave up 7 bases, with 10 bases separating them. CDR3 size: 11 residues. The chain's CDR3 is CASNFQREAFF. CDR3 bases: TGTGCCAGCAACTTCCAGCGTGAAGCTTTCTTT. The full variable domain, its missing parts supplied by reference TRBV28 and TRBJ1-1, is DVKVTQSSRYLVKRTGEKVFLECVQDMDHENMFWYRQDPGLGLRLIYFSYDVKMKEKGDIPEGYSVSREKKERFSLILESASTNQTSMYLCASNFQREAFFGQGTRLTVV.

The chain carries TRBV11-2 and TRBJ2-7; 10 nucleotides line up with TRBD1. Unmatched junction bases numbered 5, after V lost 5 bases and J lost 1 base. The V gene's germline CDR1 is SGHAT and CDR2 FQNNGV. The CDR3 covers 15 residues. The CDR3 here is CASSHRDRGSYEQYF. CDR3 nucleotides: TGTGCCAGCAGCCACCGGGACAGGGGTTCCTACGAGCAGTACTTC.

The genes are TRBV30 and TRBJ1-5; maybe TRBD1 (5 bases). CDR1 and CDR2 from the germline V gene are GTSNPN and SVGIG (reference sequence). This CDR3 spans 14 amino acids. V was pared by 1 base and J by 0 bases, with 7 bases between. The CDR3 protein is CAWSEGFSNQPQHF. CDR3 bases: TGTGCCTGGAGTGAGGGGTTTAGCAATCAGCCCCAGCATTTT.

The chain combines TRBV7-3 with TRBJ2-4, with TRBD1 matching 7 bases. The V segment lost 5 bases and the J segment 5 bases; nucleotides outside the gene matches: 12. Germline CDR1 and CDR2: SGHTA and FQGTGA. The CDR3 extends over 16 amino acids. The CDR3 loop reads CASSPRKGTAENIQYF. In DNA form, the CDR3 reads TGTGCCAGCAGCCCCCGCAAAGGGACAGCTGAAAACATTCAGTACTTC.

This clone turned up a few times. This chain uses TRBV11-2 with TRBJ1-1; 10 bases fit TRBD1. The length of the CDR3 is 15 residues. The junction had 6 bases not matched to a gene; V was cut back by 3 bases and J by 5 bases. Germline V gene data show CDR1 as SGHAT and CDR2 as FQNNGV. The CDR3 nucleotides read TGTGCCAGCAGCTTGGGTGGGACAGGGGTGACTGAAGCTTTCTTT. This encodes CASSLGGTGVTEAFF.

The chain couples TRBV2 to TRBJ2-3; no clear D. The CDR3 is 12 amino acids. Between the trimmed V and J ends, which lost 1 base and 6 bases, there was a span of 5 bases. CDR1 is SNHLY, CDR2 FYNNEI, per germline. CDR3: CASSEVEDTQYF. CDR3 DNA sequence: TGTGCCAGCAGTGAAGTCGAGGATACGCAGTATTTT.

The sample holds a few counts of this clone. The V and J genes are TRBV7-2 and TRBJ1-5; possibly TRBD1 for D (6 bases). CDR1 SGHTA and CDR2 FQGNSA come from the germline V gene. The CDR3 length is 13 residues. With 5 bases removed from V and 4 bases from J, the gap between germline ends came to 9 bases. The CDR3 DNA sequence: TGTGCCAGCAGCGACAGGACAAATCAGCCCCAGCATTTT. Its protein is CASSDRTNQPQHF.

Only a few counts were recorded for this clone. The chain joins TRBV6-5 to TRBJ2-3; D uncertain. CDR1 is MNHEY, CDR2 SVGAGI, per germline. The V gene lost 2 bases and the J gene lost 9 bases, with 18 bases spanning the gap. This CDR3 is 15 amino acids long. CDR3 sequence reads: CASSYLPEPQITQYF. As DNA, the CDR3 is TGTGCCAGCAGTTACCTCCCGGAGCCACAGATAACGCAGTATTTT.